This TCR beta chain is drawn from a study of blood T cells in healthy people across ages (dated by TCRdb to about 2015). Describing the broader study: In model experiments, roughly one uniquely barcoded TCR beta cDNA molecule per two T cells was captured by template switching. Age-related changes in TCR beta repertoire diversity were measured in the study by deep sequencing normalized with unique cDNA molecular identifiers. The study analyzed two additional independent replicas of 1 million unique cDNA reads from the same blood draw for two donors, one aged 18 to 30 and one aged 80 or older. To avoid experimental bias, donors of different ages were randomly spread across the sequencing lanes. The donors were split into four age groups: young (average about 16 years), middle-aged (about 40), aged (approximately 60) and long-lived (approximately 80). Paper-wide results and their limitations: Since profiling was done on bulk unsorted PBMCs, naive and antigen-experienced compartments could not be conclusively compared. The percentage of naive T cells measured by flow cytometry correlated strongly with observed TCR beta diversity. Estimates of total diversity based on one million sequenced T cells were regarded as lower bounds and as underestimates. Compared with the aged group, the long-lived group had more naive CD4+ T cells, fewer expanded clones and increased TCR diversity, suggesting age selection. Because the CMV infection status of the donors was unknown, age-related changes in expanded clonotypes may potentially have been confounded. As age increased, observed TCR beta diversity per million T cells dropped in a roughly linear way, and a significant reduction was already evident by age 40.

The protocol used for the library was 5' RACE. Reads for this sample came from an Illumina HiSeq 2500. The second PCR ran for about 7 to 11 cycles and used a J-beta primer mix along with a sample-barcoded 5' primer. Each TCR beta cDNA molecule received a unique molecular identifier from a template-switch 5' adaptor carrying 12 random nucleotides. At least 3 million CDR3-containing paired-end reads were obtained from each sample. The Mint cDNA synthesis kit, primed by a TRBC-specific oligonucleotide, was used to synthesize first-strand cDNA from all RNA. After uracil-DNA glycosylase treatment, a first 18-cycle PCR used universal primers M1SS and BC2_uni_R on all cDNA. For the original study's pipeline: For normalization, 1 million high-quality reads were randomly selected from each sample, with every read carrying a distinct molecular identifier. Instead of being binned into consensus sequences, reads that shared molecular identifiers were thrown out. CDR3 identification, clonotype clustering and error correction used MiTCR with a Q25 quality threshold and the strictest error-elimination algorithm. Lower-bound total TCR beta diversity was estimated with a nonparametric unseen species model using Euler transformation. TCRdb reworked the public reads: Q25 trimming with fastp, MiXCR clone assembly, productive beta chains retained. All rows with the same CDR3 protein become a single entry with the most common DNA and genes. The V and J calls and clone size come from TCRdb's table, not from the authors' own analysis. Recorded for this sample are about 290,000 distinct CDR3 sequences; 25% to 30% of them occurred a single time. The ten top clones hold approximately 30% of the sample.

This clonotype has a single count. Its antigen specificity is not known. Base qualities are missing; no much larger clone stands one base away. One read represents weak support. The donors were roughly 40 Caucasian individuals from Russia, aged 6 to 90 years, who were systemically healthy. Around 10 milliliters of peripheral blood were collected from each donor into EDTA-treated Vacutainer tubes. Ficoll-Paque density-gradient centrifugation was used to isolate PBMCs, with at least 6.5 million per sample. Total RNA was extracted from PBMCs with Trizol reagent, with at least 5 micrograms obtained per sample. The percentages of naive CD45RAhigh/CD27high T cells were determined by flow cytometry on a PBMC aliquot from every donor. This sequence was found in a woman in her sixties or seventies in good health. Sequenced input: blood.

The DNA sequence reads TGCAGTGCTACCTCCGGGCCGAACTCTGGAAACACCATATATTTT. It specifies CSATSGPNSGNTIYF. The sequence joins TRBV20-1 to TRBJ1-3, with the identity of the D gene unclear. The cysteine opens and the phenylalanine closes a CDR3 of 15 amino acids. Only CDR3 DNA is held: 45 bases, read in frame from base 1. The V and J ends are trimmed by 4 bases and 0 bases, leaving 13 bases between them. The germline V gene (reference sequence) gives CDR1 as DFQATT and CDR2 as SNEGSKA.